These T cell receptor beta chains were read from a single sample in a study of human thymus T cells. Here immunoSEQ multiplex PCR was the method, and the copy in TCRdb shows in-frame clones only, minus some. Of around 70,000 clones in the sample, approximately 95% were seen once. Sequenced: thymus tissue. All receptors derive from a girl less than two years old with a congenital heart defect but otherwise immunologically healthy. CDR3s include the opening cysteine and the closing phenylalanine or tryptophan. Each record gives: clone size, D gene, V gene, J gene, CDR3 protein. The D gene is left open where the match is weak. A clone size is listed for some rows: how often the clone was seen (once, few, many), or a class if it is expanded.

size: .; D: TRBD2; V: TRBV5-4; J: TRBJ2-2; CDR3: CASSLLAEPNTGELFF
size: once; D: .; V: TRBV27; J: TRBJ1-1; CDR3: CASSLSSGRALGTEAFF
size: .; D: TRBD2; V: TRBV9; J: TRBJ2-3; CDR3: CASSVEPTHSGRATDTQYF
size: .; D: .; V: TRBV4-3; J: TRBJ2-7; CDR3: CASSPKDGLYEQYF
size: .; D: TRBD2; V: TRBV19; J: TRBJ2-7; CDR3: CASSMGSGGQLRESYEQYF
size: .; D: TRBD2; V: TRBV27; J: TRBJ2-3; CDR3: CASRPRTSGREGRTDTQYF
size: .; D: .; V: TRBV30; J: TRBJ1-2; CDR3: CAWNWPKGGYTF
size: .; D: .; V: TRBV5-1; J: TRBJ2-3; CDR3: CASSDGTKGVWNTQYF
size: .; D: TRBD2; V: TRBV15; J: TRBJ2-7; CDR3: CATSTSGLYEQYF
size: .; D: TRBD2; V: TRBV19; J: TRBJ2-1; CDR3: CASSIDPFSGRWGEQFF
size: .; D: TRBD1; V: TRBV7-6; J: TRBJ1-4; CDR3: CASSARDRGITNEKLFF
size: .; D: TRBD2; V: TRBV7-3; J: TRBJ2-1; CDR3: CASSLTSSGRDNEQFF
size: few; D: .; V: TRBV7-2; J: TRBJ2-4; CDR3: CASSLEAGKNIQYF
size: .; D: .; V: TRBV18; J: TRBJ2-7; CDR3: CASSHKDYEQYF
size: .; D: .; V: TRBV19; J: TRBJ2-1; CDR3: CASSVDEQFF
size: .; D: TRBD2; V: TRBV7-9; J: TRBJ2-7; CDR3: CASSQRERYEQYF
size: .; D: TRBD2; V: TRBV5-4; J: TRBJ2-1; CDR3: CASSFPAGGQLVNEQFF
size: .; D: .; V: TRBV29-1; J: TRBJ1-1; CDR3: CSVDGSTFEAFF
size: .; D: TRBD2; V: TRBV5-1; J: TRBJ2-3; CDR3: CASSLGPSGISTDTQYF
size: .; D: .; V: TRBV7-2; J: TRBJ1-1; CDR3: CASSTKQGPIGMNTEAFF
size: .; D: TRBD1; V: TRBV20-1; J: TRBJ1-2; CDR3: CSGGTGGYTF
size: .; D: .; V: TRBV30; J: TRBJ1-4; CDR3: CAWSVGTASNEKLFF
size: .; D: TRBD1; V: TRBV4-1; J: TRBJ1-3; CDR3: CASSQEFDVGTGDLPSGNTIYF
size: once; D: TRBD2; V: TRBV6-5; J: TRBJ2-7; CDR3: CASSPYPGLFYEQYF
size: .; D: .; V: TRBV4-1; J: TRBJ2-7; CDR3: CASSQGSPESYEQYF
size: .; D: .; V: TRBV30; J: TRBJ2-7; CDR3: CAWSVQEGRGEQYF
size: few; D: .; V: TRBV10-3; J: TRBJ2-7; CDR3: CAIGGYEQYF
size: .; D: .; V: TRBV19; J: TRBJ1-5; CDR3: CASRSGFYNQPQHF
size: .; D: .; V: TRBV7-7; J: TRBJ1-4; CDR3: CASSLTFGQTNEKLFF
size: .; D: .; V: TRBV28; J: TRBJ1-3; CDR3: CASRPASSGNTIYF
size: .; D: .; V: TRBV15; J: TRBJ2-1; CDR3: CATSREGYGSSNEQFF
size: .; D: .; V: TRBV7-2; J: TRBJ2-6; CDR3: CASSSRDFNSGANVLTF
size: .; D: .; V: TRBV18; J: TRBJ1-5; CDR3: CASSTGINQPQHF
size: .; D: .; V: TRBV11-2; J: TRBJ1-1; CDR3: CASSLAGQTNAEAFF
size: .; D: .; V: TRBV10-2; J: TRBJ2-7; CDR3: CASSSSKSSYEQYF
size: .; D: .; V: TRBV5-5; J: TRBJ2-4; CDR3: CASSLTPSYLAKNIQYF
size: .; D: TRBD1; V: TRBV5-1; J: TRBJ1-1; CDR3: CASSLAAPRQGSLAFF
size: .; D: .; V: TRBV9; J: TRBJ2-7; CDR3: CASSVGKRTAPEQYF
size: .; D: TRBD2; V: TRBV27; J: TRBJ2-5; CDR3: CASSFGLAEETRYF
size: .; D: .; V: TRBV7-2; J: TRBJ2-7; CDR3: CASSFEKTQLGEQYF
size: .; D: .; V: TRBV19; J: TRBJ1-3; CDR3: CASTLGHFGNTIYF
size: .; D: .; V: TRBV7-6; J: TRBJ1-1; CDR3: CASSLGRTGARGENEAFF
size: .; D: .; V: TRBV28; J: TRBJ2-7; CDR3: CASSHITTRTYYEQYF
size: .; D: .; V: TRBV10-2; J: TRBJ2-7; CDR3: CASSGPVGISYEQYF
size: once; D: .; V: TRBV28; J: TRBJ1-1; CDR3: CASSLFKGPITEAFF
size: .; D: .; V: TRBV7-6; J: TRBJ2-1; CDR3: CASSLEGRRDKGRGEQFF
size: .; D: .; V: TRBV4-2; J: TRBJ2-2; CDR3: CASSQEGLGFTVAENTGELFF
size: .; D: .; V: TRBV19; J: TRBJ1-5; CDR3: CASSIEGQDGNQPQHF
size: once; D: .; V: TRBV21-1; J: TRBJ2-6; CDR3: CASSEGLPASAVLTF
size: .; D: .; V: TRBV11-2; J: TRBJ2-1; CDR3: CASSFPPGTPVLSYNEQFF
size: .; D: .; V: TRBV27; J: TRBJ2-1; CDR3: CASSFIPTEPREQFF
size: .; D: TRBD1; V: TRBV9; J: TRBJ2-7; CDR3: CASSGRDRTYEQYF
size: .; D: .; V: TRBV14; J: TRBJ1-2; CDR3: CASSNLSPLGAGTLYGYTF
size: .; D: TRBD2; V: TRBV5-4; J: TRBJ2-3; CDR3: CASSSTGGGSTDTQYF
size: .; D: TRBD1; V: TRBV28; J: TRBJ1-1; CDR3: CASSPVQGAGAEAFF